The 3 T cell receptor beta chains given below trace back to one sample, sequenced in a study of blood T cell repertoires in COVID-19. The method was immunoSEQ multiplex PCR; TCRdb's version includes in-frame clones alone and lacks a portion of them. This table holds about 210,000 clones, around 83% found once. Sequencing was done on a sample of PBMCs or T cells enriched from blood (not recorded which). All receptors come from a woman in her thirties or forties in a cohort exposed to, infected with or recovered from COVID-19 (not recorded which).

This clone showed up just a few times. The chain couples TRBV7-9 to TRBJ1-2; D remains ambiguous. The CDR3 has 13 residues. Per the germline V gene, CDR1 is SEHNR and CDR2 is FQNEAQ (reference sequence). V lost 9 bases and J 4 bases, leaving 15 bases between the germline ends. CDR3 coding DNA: TGTGCCAGTGCCCCGGCACAGACCTATGGCTACACCTTC. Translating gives CASAPAQTYGYTF.

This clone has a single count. This chain's CDR3 is CANFPSQGPYNEQFF. The CDR3, as DNA: TGTGCCAACTTTCCATCCCAGGGTCCCTACAATGAGCAGTTCTTC. The chain joins TRBV3-1 (or the pseudogene TRBV3-2) to TRBJ2-1; maybe TRBD1 (5 bases). V shed 10 bases and J shed 2 bases, with 18 bases lying between them. This CDR3 region has 15 residues. Per germline, CDR1 LGHDT and CDR2 YNNKEL (reference sequence).

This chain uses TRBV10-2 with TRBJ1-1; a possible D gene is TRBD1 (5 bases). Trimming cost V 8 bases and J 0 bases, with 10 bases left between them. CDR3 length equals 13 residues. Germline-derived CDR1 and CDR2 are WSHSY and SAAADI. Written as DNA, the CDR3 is TGCGCCAGCTTGGGACTGCTGAACACTGAAGCTTTCTTT. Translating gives CASLGLLNTEAFF.